This passage covers 5 T cell receptor beta chains from one sample sequenced in a study of T cell responses to AZD1222 COVID-19 vaccine. The data were produced by immunoSEQ multiplex PCR, yet TCRdb's version contains in-frame clones alone and is incomplete. The repertoire has around 150,000 clones, 85% to 95% of them found once; the top ten carry 1.1% to 1.5%. The source material was peripheral blood, sampled on day 0 of AZD1222 vaccination. The receptors shown here come from an adult in good health.

Only one count was recorded for this clone. V is TRBV14 and J is TRBJ1-1; tentative D call: TRBD1 (6 bases). Germline-derived CDR1 and CDR2 are SGHDN and FVKESK. The length of the CDR3 is 15 residues. V shed 4 bases and J shed 4 bases, with 16 bases lying between them. In nucleotides, the CDR3 is TGTGCCAGCAGCCCCCAACTCGGACAGTTCACTGAAGCTTTCTTT. Encoded protein: CASSPQLGQFTEAFF.

This chain connects TRBV28 to TRBJ1-5; TRBD1 agrees at 10 bases. Germline V gene sequence: CDR1 MDHEN, CDR2 SYDVKM. The V gene end was trimmed by 3 bases and the J gene end by 7 bases; junction bases not matched to a gene: 6. This CDR3 region has 15 residues. Here the CDR3 DNA reads TGTGCCAGCAGTTTCCGGACAGGGGGGCCGCAGCCCCAGCATTTT. It specifies CASSFRTGGPQPQHF. Filled out from reference TRBV28 and TRBJ1-5, the complete variable domain reads DVKVTQSSRYLVKRTGEKVFLECVQDMDHENMFWYRQDPGLGLRLIYFSYDVKMKEKGDIPEGYSVSREKKERFSLILESASTNQTSMYLCASSFRTGGPQPQHFGDGTRLSIL.

CDR3 in DNA: TGTGCCAGCAAAAATGGGGTGTACGAGCAGTACTTC. It translates to CASKNGVYEQYF. The V and J genes are TRBV6-5 and TRBJ2-7; D is unresolved. V was cut by 7 bases and J by 4 bases, with 11 bases left in between. CDR1 and CDR2 from the germline V gene are MNHEY and SVGAGI. The CDR3 totals 12 residues.

The chain couples TRBV24-1 to TRBJ1-2; D is undetermined. V lost 5 bases to trimming and J lost 8 bases, with 20 bases between them. Germline CDR1 is KGHDR and CDR2 is SFDVKD. This CDR3 region has 15 residues. CDR3 sequence (DNA): TGTGCCACCAGTGTATCGCGTCCTCTCGGCGGGGGCTACACCTTC. This codes for CATSVSRPLGGGYTF.

The genes are TRBV3-1 (or the pseudogene TRBV3-2) and TRBJ1-2; 8 positions agree with TRBD1. V was pared by 3 bases and J by 8 bases, with 5 bases of the junction left unmatched. The CDR3 extends over 13 amino acids. Germline assignment: CDR1 LGHDT and CDR2 YNNKEL (reference sequence). The CDR3 nucleotides read TGTGCCAGCAGCCAGGGGGACAGGAGAGGCTACACCTTC. It encodes CASSQGDRRGYTF.